This is a list of T cell receptor beta chains from one sample in a study of shared clonotypes between healthy human individuals. This table comes from immunoSEQ multiplex PCR, and its TCRdb copy is limited to in-frame clones, with some not included. The sample yields more than 1 million clones, approximately 80% seen once. The specimen was memory CD4+ T cells from PBMCs. The source of these receptors is a man aged 18 to 30 in good health. Some clones in this sample may be carry-over from other donors' samples. Each CDR3 is given with its conserved first and last residue. A D gene is named only where the DNA matches it firmly. Size is omitted from some rows. Given values are once, few, many or a class for expanded clones.

v_call	d_call	clone_size	j_call	cdr3_aa	cdr3_nt
TRBV11-2	TRBD2	-	TRBJ2-1	CASSFTSGSNEQFF	TGTGCCAGCAGCTTTACTAGCGGGAGCAATGAGCAGTTCTTC
TRBV15	TRBD1	-	TRBJ1-2	CATSRAGQGEVDGYTF	TGTGCCACCAGCAGAGCGGGACAGGGGGAGGTGGATGGCTACACCTTC
TRBV30	TRBD2	once	TRBJ2-3	CAWSVGVAGVWTDTQYF	TGTGCCTGGAGTGTAGGGGTAGCGGGAGTCTGGACAGATACGCAGTATTTT
TRBV5-4	-	once	TRBJ1-1	CASSLVGTEAFF	TGTGCCAGCAGCTTAGTAGGGACTGAAGCTTTCTTT
TRBV4-2	TRBD2	-	TRBJ2-5	CASSPGLAGGSGLQETQYF	TGTGCCAGCAGCCCGGGACTAGCGGGAGGGTCCGGACTCCAAGAGACCCAGTACTTC
TRBV16	TRBD1	-	TRBJ1-5	CASSRDRSNQPQHF	TGTGCCAGCAGCCGGGACAGAAGCAATCAGCCCCAGCATTTT
TRBV9	-	-	TRBJ2-7	CASSVGRQGYEQYF	TGTGCCAGCAGCGTAGGACGGCAAGGCTACGAGCAGTACTTC
TRBV29-1	-	-	TRBJ2-7	CSVSEGAGAYYEQYF	TGCAGCGTCTCGGAGGGGGCAGGGGCTTACTACGAGCAGTACTTC
TRBV6-1	-	-	TRBJ1-5	CASSGRERGQPQHF	TGTGCCAGCAGTGGAAGGGAGAGGGGACAGCCCCAGCATTTT
TRBV11-2	-	-	TRBJ1-2	CASSSVRGGLANYGYTF	TGTGCCAGCAGCTCCGTCCGGGGAGGTCTAGCTAACTATGGCTACACCTTC
TRBV11-2	TRBD1	few	TRBJ1-3	CASSLVGTGASSGNTIYF	TGTGCCAGCAGCTTAGTTGGGACAGGGGCCAGCTCTGGAAACACCATATATTTT
TRBV28	-	many	TRBJ1-2	CASSRGFRGRDGYTF	TGTGCCAGCTCCCGGGGCTTCCGGGGACGGGATGGCTACACCTTC
TRBV7-3	-	-	TRBJ2-3	CASSPNTDTQYF	TGTGCCAGCAGCCCAAACACAGATACGCAGTATTTT
TRBV5-1	-	few	TRBJ2-6	CASSLSANPLSGANVLTF	TGCGCCAGCAGCTTGTCTGCAAACCCCCTCTCTGGGGCCAACGTCCTGACTTTC
TRBV25-1	TRBD1	-	TRBJ1-4	CASSGTGLGTNEKLFF	TGTGCCAGCAGTGGGACAGGGTTAGGAACTAATGAAAAACTGTTTTTT
TRBV27	-	-	TRBJ1-2	CASSYRGGYGYTF	TGTGCCAGCAGTTACCGGGGAGGCTATGGCTACACCTTC
TRBV5-1	-	-	TRBJ2-6	CASSFSGANVLTF	TGCGCCAGCAGCTTCAGTGGGGCCAACGTCCTGACTTTC
TRBV12-5	TRBD2	-	TRBJ2-3	CASGRQAGDTQYF	TGTGCTAGTGGCCGTCAAGCGGGAGACACGCAGTATTTT
TRBV28	-	few	TRBJ1-1	CASRTGTVNTEAFF	TGTGCCAGCAGGACGGGTACGGTGAACACTGAAGCTTTCTTT
TRBV28	-	-	TRBJ2-5	CASSLQGPETQYF	TGTGCCAGCAGTTTGCAGGGGCCGGAGACCCAGTACTTC
TRBV25-1	TRBD1	-	TRBJ1-2	CASKGQGIAYGYTF	TGTGCCAGCAAAGGACAGGGAATCGCCTATGGCTACACCTTC
TRBV28	TRBD2	few	TRBJ2-7	CASSATGTRFYEQYF	TGTGCCAGCAGTGCAACCGGGACTAGATTCTACGAGCAGTACTTC
TRBV19	-	-	TRBJ1-4	CASTYRAELFF	TGTGCCAGTACCTATAGGGCGGAACTGTTTTTT
TRBV18	-	once	TRBJ2-7	CASSPITLSYEQYF	TGTGCCAGCTCACCCATAACCTTATCCTACGAGCAGTACTTC
TRBV25-1	-	-	TRBJ2-7	CASSESGTYPRGQYF	TGTGCCAGCAGTGAATCAGGGACCTACCCGAGAGGGCAGTACTTC
TRBV5-1	-	once	TRBJ1-1	CASSVNRDSTEAFF	TGCGCCAGCAGCGTTAACAGGGATAGCACTGAAGCTTTCTTT
TRBV29-1	-	-	TRBJ2-7	CSVHRGSEEQYF	TGCAGCGTTCACAGAGGGTCGGAGGAGCAGTACTTC
TRBV9	-	few	TRBJ1-1	CASSVSPMNTEAFF	TGTGCCAGCAGCGTAAGTCCCATGAACACTGAAGCTTTCTTT
TRBV7-8	TRBD2	-	TRBJ2-3	CASRTIAGGADTQYF	TGTGCCAGCAGGACAATAGCGGGAGGTGCAGATACGCAGTATTTT
TRBV18	-	-	TRBJ1-5	CASSQGSNQPQHF	TGTGCCAGCTCACAGGGTAGCAATCAGCCCCAGCATTTT
TRBV30	-	-	TRBJ2-2	CAWRAGPGRGGRGELFF	TGTGCCTGGAGGGCTGGACCGGGCAGGGGCGGACGCGGGGAGCTGTTTTTT
TRBV6-1	TRBD2	-	TRBJ2-7	CASSEGLAVTYEQYF	TGTGCCAGCAGTGAAGGTCTAGCGGTTACCTACGAGCAGTACTTC
TRBV6-1	-	-	TRBJ1-5	CASSEVSNQPQHF	TGTGCCAGCAGTGAAGTAAGCAATCAGCCCCAGCATTTT
TRBV7-3	TRBD2	-	TRBJ2-1	CASSIGREREQFF	TGTGCCAGCAGCATCGGGCGGGAGCGTGAGCAGTTCTTC
TRBV6-1	-	-	TRBJ1-4	CASSDRRSGHRKTNEKLFF	TGTGCCAGCAGTGACCGCAGATCGGGACACCGGAAGACAAATGAAAAACTGTTTTTT
TRBV27	TRBD1	-	TRBJ2-1	CAGGQGWINEQFF	TGTGCCGGAGGACAGGGTTGGATCAATGAGCAGTTCTTC
TRBV6-5	TRBD1	few	TRBJ1-5	CASSRQGGDNQPQHF	TGTGCCAGCAGCAGACAGGGGGGGGACAATCAGCCCCAGCATTTT
TRBV4-1	-	once	TRBJ2-3	CASSQELLGPDTQYF	TGCGCCAGCAGCCAAGAGTTGCTAGGGCCAGATACGCAGTATTTT
TRBV18	-	-	TRBJ2-3	CASSPAASPTDTQYF	TGTGCCAGCTCACCAGCGGCTAGCCCCACAGATACGCAGTATTTT
TRBV5-1	TRBD2	few	TRBJ2-1	CASTLGRAYEQFF	TGCGCCAGCACCCTCGGGAGGGCGTATGAGCAGTTCTTC
TRBV5-6	-	-	TRBJ1-2	CASSLVSRGGNGYTF	TGTGCCAGCAGCTTGGTGTCCCGGGGCGGAAATGGCTACACCTTC
TRBV5-1	-	-	TRBJ2-1	CASSTGGPQFF	TGCGCCAGCAGCACCGGAGGGCCACAGTTCTTC
TRBV28	-	-	TRBJ1-2	CASSPGDGYTF	TGTGCCAGCAGCCCAGGGGATGGCTACACCTTC
TRBV6-1	-	-	TRBJ2-1	CASSENRGTEQFF	TGTGCCAGCAGTGAAAATCGGGGTACTGAGCAGTTCTTC
TRBV28	-	-	TRBJ1-5	CASSLSQGMRQPQHF	TGTGCCAGCAGTCTCTCACAGGGTATGCGTCAGCCCCAGCATTTT
TRBV11-2	-	-	TRBJ1-4	CASSRLPRGEKLFF	TGTGCCAGCAGCCGCCTCCCTAGGGGTGAAAAACTGTTTTTT
TRBV5-1	TRBD2	many	TRBJ2-7	CASSLVATGTSGNYEQYF	TGCGCCAGCAGCTTGGTCGCGACCGGGACTAGCGGGAACTACGAGCAGTACTTC
TRBV7-6	-	-	TRBJ1-3	CASSLGTSSSGNTIYF	TGTGCCAGCAGCTTAGGAACCTCTTCTTCTGGAAACACCATATATTTT
TRBV7-9	-	-	TRBJ2-2	CASSPTGKPNTGELFF	TGTGCCAGCAGCCCTACAGGGAAACCGAACACCGGGGAGCTGTTTTTT